Shown below are 14 T cell receptor beta chains from a single sample sequenced in a study of blood T cell repertoires in COVID-19. The table came from immunoSEQ multiplex PCR; TCRdb's copy has only in-frame clones and leaves some out. This table has 85,000 to 90,000 clones, about 91% appearing once. What was sequenced was peripheral blood. The receptors come from a woman of 80 years or more with active COVID-19.

V gene TRBV5-1 combines with J gene TRBJ2-7, with TRBD1 identical over 7 bases. CDR1 and CDR2 (germline): SGHRS, YFSETQ. The ends lost 0 bases at V and 0 bases at J; junction bases unmatched: 6. The CDR3 is 16 residues long. CDR3 residues: CASSLGPKGASYEQYF. The CDR3 DNA reads TGCGCCAGCAGCTTGGGGCCTAAGGGGGCCTCCTACGAGCAGTACTTC. Full variable domain (missing parts from reference TRBV5-1 and TRBJ2-7): KAGVTQTPRYLIKTRGQQVTLSCSPISGHRSVSWYQQTPGQGLQFLFEYFSETQRNKGNFPGRFSGRQFSNSRSEMNVSTLELGDSALYLCASSLGPKGASYEQYFGPGTRLTVT.

The chain is built from TRBV2 and TRBJ2-3; 7 bases align to TRBD2. The CDR3 length is 14 residues. Germline V gene lookup returns CDR1 SNHLY and CDR2 FYNNEI. Germline trimming cut 8 bases from V and 1 base from J; bases unmatched to any gene: 6. The CDR3 nucleotides read TGTGCCAGCCTTCGGGAGGCCCGCACAGATACGCAGTATTTT. Its translation: CASLREARTDTQYF.

This chain uses TRBV18 with TRBJ2-2; TRBD2 might be the D (5 bases). V dropped 2 bases and J dropped 1 base, with 8 bases sitting between them. Germline V gives CDR1 KGHSH, CDR2 LQKENI. The CDR3 extends over 15 amino acids. CDR3 sequence: CASSPGSGNTGELFF. The CDR3 region has the DNA TGTGCCAGCTCACCAGGAAGCGGGAACACCGGGGAGCTGTTTTTT.

The chain joins TRBV7-9 to TRBJ2-1; no reliable D call. V was shortened by 5 bases and J by 8 bases, with 13 bases between the two germline ends. Germline lookup yields CDR1 SEHNR and CDR2 FQNEAQ (reference sequence). The CDR3 is made up of 13 amino acids. The CDR3 nucleotides read TGTGCCAGCAGCCGTGAACAGTGGGATGAGCAGTTCTTC. Translating it yields CASSREQWDEQFF.

This rearrangement joins TRBV6-2 or TRBV6-3 to TRBJ2-7; D might be TRBD2 (6 bases). Looked up from germline, CDR1 is MNHEY and CDR2 is SVGEGT. The ends were cut back, 2 bases at V and 1 base at J, with 18 bases in the middle. The CDR3 loop spans 17 amino acids. CDR3 loop: CASSYGGTPRPSYEQYF. CDR3 coding DNA: TGTGCCAGCAGTTACGGAGGGACTCCCAGGCCATCCTACGAGCAGTACTTC.

This chain joins TRBV6-6 and TRBJ2-2; a possible D gene is TRBD1 (7 bases). This CDR3 contains 14 residues. The germline V gene encodes CDR1 MNHNY and CDR2 SVGAGI (reference sequence). Trimming shortened V by 7 bases and J by 6 bases, and 15 bases separated the two germline ends. CDR3 amino acids: CASTRQGGAGELFF. Here the CDR3 DNA reads TGTGCCAGCACCCGACAGGGAGGAGCCGGGGAGCTGTTTTTT.

The chain links TRBV18 to TRBJ1-2; perhaps TRBD1 as D (6 bases). The V end was cut by 3 bases, the J end by 4 bases, with 12 bases between. Germline V lookup: CDR1 KGHSH, CDR2 LQKENI. The CDR3 totals 14 residues. The CDR3 is CASSPLDSLYGYTF. CDR3 bases: TGTGCCAGCTCACCTCTGGACAGCCTCTATGGCTACACCTTC. The full variable domain, its missing parts supplied by reference TRBV18 and TRBJ1-2, is NAGVMQNPRHLVRRRGQEARLRCSPMKGHSHVYWYRQLPEEGLKFMVYLQKENIIDESGMPKERFSAEFPKEGPSILRIQQVVRGDSAAYFCASSPLDSLYGYTFGSGTRLTVV.

The V call is TRBV15, the J call TRBJ2-1; D could derive from TRBD1 or TRBD2 (5 bases each). This CDR3 has 15 residues. Germline V gene lookup returns CDR1 LNHNV and CDR2 YYDKDF (reference sequence). The V gene lost 5 bases and the J gene lost 0 bases, with 11 bases spanning the gap. CDR3 residues: CATSRGESSYNEQFF. CDR3 bases: TGTGCCACCAGCCGAGGGGAGAGCTCCTACAATGAGCAGTTCTTC.

The rearrangement uses TRBV6-2 or TRBV6-3 and TRBJ2-7, with D perhaps matching TRBD2 (5 bases). Trimming stripped 5 bases from V and 2 bases from J, with 13 bases between. This CDR3 spans 14 amino acids. Per germline, CDR1 MNHEY and CDR2 SVGEGT. CDR3 bases: TGTGCCAGCAGTCGACACGGGGTTGCCTACGAGCAGTACTTC. Translation: CASSRHGVAYEQYF.

The genes are TRBV7-2 and TRBJ2-4; TRBD2 might be the D (6 bases). CDR1 and CDR2 from the germline V gene are SGHTA and FQGNSA. V dropped 1 base and J dropped 3 bases, with 13 bases sitting between them. The CDR3 is 16 amino acids. CDR3 protein: CASSLVRGGVKNIQYF. CDR3 nucleotide sequence: TGTGCCAGCAGCTTAGTGCGGGGTGGTGTCAAAAACATTCAGTACTTC.

The rearrangement links TRBV18 to TRBJ2-2, with 11 bases fitting TRBD2. From germline, CDR1 is KGHSH and CDR2 LQKENI. The CDR3 is 15 amino acids. V trimming: 2 bases; J trimming: 5 bases; junction bases outside the gene matches: 1. The chain's CDR3 is CASSPGLAGTGELFF. The CDR3 region has the DNA TGTGCCAGCTCACCAGGACTAGCGGGTACCGGGGAGCTGTTTTTT.

The V call is TRBV7-9, the J call TRBJ2-3; D uncertain. Trimming shortened V by 10 bases and J by 0 bases, and 5 bases separated the two germline ends. This CDR3 is built from 11 residues. Germline CDR1 reads SEHNR; CDR2 reads FQNEAQ (reference sequence). DNA of the CDR3: TGTGCCACCTCTAGCACAGATACGCAGTATTTT. This gives the protein CATSSTDTQYF.

The rearrangement uses TRBV27 and TRBJ2-3; no definite D call. Looked up from germline, CDR1 is MNHEY and CDR2 is SMNVEV (reference sequence). This CDR3 spans 14 amino acids. V lost 3 bases and J 4 bases, leaving 11 bases between the germline ends. The CDR3 coding sequence is TGTGCCAGCAGTTTCCTCCTAGACGCAGATACGCAGTATTTT. The encoded protein is CASSFLLDADTQYF.

The V gene is TRBV6-5, the J gene TRBJ2-7; 10 bases are a match to TRBD2. V was pared by 6 bases and J by 1 base, with 6 bases of the junction left unmatched. In germline, CDR1 is MNHEY, CDR2 SVGAGI. This CDR3 has 15 residues. CDR3 DNA: TGTGCCAGCAGCGACATAGCGGGGGGTTCCTACGAGCAGTACTTC. It specifies CASSDIAGGSYEQYF.